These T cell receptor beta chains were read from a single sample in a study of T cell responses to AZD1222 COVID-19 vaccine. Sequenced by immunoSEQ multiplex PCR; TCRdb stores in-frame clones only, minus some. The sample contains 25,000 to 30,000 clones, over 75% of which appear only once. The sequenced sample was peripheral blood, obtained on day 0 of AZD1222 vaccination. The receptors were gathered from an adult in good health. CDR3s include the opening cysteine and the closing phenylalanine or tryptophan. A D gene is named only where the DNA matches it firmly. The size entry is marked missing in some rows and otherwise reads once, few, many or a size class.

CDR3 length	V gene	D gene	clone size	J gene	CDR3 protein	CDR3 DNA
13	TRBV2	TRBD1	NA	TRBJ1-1	CASWRGQIPKAFF	TGTGCCAGCTGGCGGGGACAGATACCCAAAGCTTTCTTT
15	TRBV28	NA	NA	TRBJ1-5	CASRPEQGGNQPQHF	TGTGCCAGCAGACCCGAACAGGGAGGAAATCAGCCCCAGCATTTT
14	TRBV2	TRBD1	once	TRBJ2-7	CASSPQGASYEQYF	TGTGCCAGCAGTCCACAGGGGGCTTCCTACGAGCAGTACTTC
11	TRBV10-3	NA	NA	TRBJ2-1	CAIRQEQEQFF	TGTGCCATCAGACAGGAGCAGGAGCAGTTCTTC
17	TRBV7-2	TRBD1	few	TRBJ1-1	CASSLYGSGQPNTEAFF	TGTGCCAGCAGCCTATATGGGTCGGGACAGCCGAACACTGAAGCTTTCTTT
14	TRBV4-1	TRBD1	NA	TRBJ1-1	CASSQGQGEAEAFF	TGCGCCAGCAGCCAAGGACAGGGGGAGGCTGAAGCTTTCTTT
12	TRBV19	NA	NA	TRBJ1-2	CASKGEAYGYTF	TGTGCCAGTAAGGGTGAAGCCTATGGCTACACCTTC
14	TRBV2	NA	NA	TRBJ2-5	CASSVPAGSIAQYF	TGTGCCAGCAGTGTCCCGGCGGGGAGCATAGCCCAGTACTTC
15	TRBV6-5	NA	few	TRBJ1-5	CASRKTGLFNQPQHF	TGTGCCAGCAGGAAGACGGGCCTCTTCAATCAGCCCCAGCATTTT
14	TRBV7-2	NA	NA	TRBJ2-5	CASSLAGREETQYF	TGTGCCAGCAGCTTAGCGGGTAGAGAAGAGACCCAGTACTTC
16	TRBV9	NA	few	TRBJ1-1	CASSVAYSGQNTEAFF	TGTGCCAGCAGCGTAGCATATTCAGGGCAGAACACTGAAGCTTTCTTT
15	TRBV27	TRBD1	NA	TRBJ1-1	CASSPIQGRNTEAFF	TGTGCCAGCAGTCCGATACAGGGGCGGAACACTGAAGCTTTCTTT
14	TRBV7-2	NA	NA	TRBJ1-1	CASSSQGTNTEAFF	TGTGCCAGCAGCTCACAGGGTACGAACACTGAAGCTTTCTTT
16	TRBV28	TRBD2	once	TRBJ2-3	CASSFRKGTRSDTQYF	TGTGCCAGCAGTTTTAGAAAAGGGACTAGATCTGATACGCAGTATTTT
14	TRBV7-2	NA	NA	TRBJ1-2	CASSLFSRDEGYTF	TGTGCCAGCAGCTTATTTAGCAGGGACGAGGGCTACACCTTC
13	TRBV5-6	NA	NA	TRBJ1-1	CASSPDVYTEAFF	TGTGCCAGCAGCCCGGATGTGTACACTGAAGCTTTCTTT
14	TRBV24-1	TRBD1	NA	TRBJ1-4	CATEGTGADEKLFF	TGTGCCACCGAGGGGACAGGGGCCGATGAAAAACTGTTTTTT
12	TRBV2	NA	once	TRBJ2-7	CASSSFSSEQYF	TGTGCCAGCAGTAGCTTCTCTTCCGAGCAGTACTTC
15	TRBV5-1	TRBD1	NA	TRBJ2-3	CASRETGGATDTQYF	TGCGCCAGCAGGGAAACAGGGGGCGCGACAGATACGCAGTATTTT
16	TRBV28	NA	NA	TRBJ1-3	CASSLSRPLSGNTIYF	TGTGCCAGCAGTTTATCCCGACCACTCTCTGGAAACACCATATATTTT
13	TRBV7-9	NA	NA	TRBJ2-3	CASSLELAGDPYF	TGTGCCAGCAGCTTAGAATTGGCAGGGGACCCGTATTTT
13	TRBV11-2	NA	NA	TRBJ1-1	CASSLEIGTEAFF	TGTGCCAGCAGCTTAGAGATAGGGACCGAAGCTTTCTTT
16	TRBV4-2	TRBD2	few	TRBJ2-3	CASSQDLAGGPDTQYF	TGTGCCAGCAGCCAAGATCTAGCGGGAGGGCCAGATACGCAGTATTTT
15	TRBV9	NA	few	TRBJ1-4	CASSPSRRSAEKLFF	TGTGCCAGCAGCCCTAGTAGGAGGAGTGCTGAAAAACTGTTTTTT
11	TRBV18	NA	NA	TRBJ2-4	CASSGGYIQYF	TGTGCCAGCTCAGGGGGGTACATTCAGTACTTC
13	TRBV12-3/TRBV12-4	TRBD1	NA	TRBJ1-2	CASRFDRASGYTF	TGTGCCAGCAGGTTCGACAGGGCCTCTGGCTACACCTTC
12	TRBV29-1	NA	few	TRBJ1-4	CSVAGDNEKLFF	TGCAGCGTGGCGGGGGATAATGAAAAACTGTTTTTT
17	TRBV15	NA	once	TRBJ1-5	CATSREAPAFAGQPQHF	TGTGCCACCAGCAGAGAGGCCCCAGCGTTTGCGGGTCAGCCCCAGCATTTT
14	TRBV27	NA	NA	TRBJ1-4	CASSPHGRNEKLFF	TGTGCCAGCAGTCCGCATGGACGGAATGAAAAACTGTTTTTT
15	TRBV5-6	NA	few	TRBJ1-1	CASSLAPMANTEAFF	TGTGCCAGCAGCTTGGCTCCTATGGCGAACACTGAAGCTTTCTTT
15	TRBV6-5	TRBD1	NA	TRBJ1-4	CASSYTRTGGEKLFF	TGTGCCAGCAGTTATACTCGGACAGGAGGGGAAAAACTGTTTTTT
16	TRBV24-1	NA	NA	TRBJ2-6	CATSGQTASGANVLTF	TGTGCCACCAGTGGACAAACCGCCTCTGGGGCCAACGTCCTGACTTTC
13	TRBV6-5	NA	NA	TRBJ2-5	CAAGAGRQETQYF	TGTGCCGCCGGAGCGGGCCGCCAAGAGACCCAGTACTTC
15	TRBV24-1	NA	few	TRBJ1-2	CATSDPRQGIGGYTF	TGTGCCACCAGTGATCCGAGGCAGGGGATAGGTGGCTACACCTTC
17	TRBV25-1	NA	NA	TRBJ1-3	CASSCGGRRVPGNTIYF	TGTGCCAGCAGTTGCGGGGGGCGGAGGGTCCCGGGAAACACCATATATTTT
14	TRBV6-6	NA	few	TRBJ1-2	CASTQGTSNYGYTF	TGTGCCAGCACCCAGGGGACTTCAAACTATGGCTACACCTTC
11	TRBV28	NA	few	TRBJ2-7	CASSFLLEQYF	TGTGCCAGCAGTTTCCTTCTCGAGCAGTACTTC
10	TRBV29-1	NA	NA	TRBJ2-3	CSVDQNTQYF	TGCAGCGTTGACCAGAATACGCAGTATTTT
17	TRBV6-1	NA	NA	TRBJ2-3	CASSELGASKDTDTQYF	TGTGCCAGCAGTGAATTAGGAGCTAGCAAGGATACAGATACGCAGTATTTT
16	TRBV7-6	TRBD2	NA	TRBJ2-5	CASSLAGGGTQETQYF	TGTGCCAGCAGCTTAGCTGGCGGGGGGACCCAAGAGACCCAGTACTTC
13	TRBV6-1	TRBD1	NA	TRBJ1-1	CASSEGQGTEAFF	TGTGCCAGCAGTGAGGGACAGGGGACTGAAGCTTTCTTT
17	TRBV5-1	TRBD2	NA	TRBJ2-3	CASSLEGRAGGTDTQYF	TGCGCCAGCAGCTTGGAAGGGCGAGCGGGAGGCACAGATACGCAGTATTTT
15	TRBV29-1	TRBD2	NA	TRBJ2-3	CSVDSAGGPTDTQYF	TGCAGCGTTGATTCAGCGGGGGGGCCCACAGATACGCAGTATTTT